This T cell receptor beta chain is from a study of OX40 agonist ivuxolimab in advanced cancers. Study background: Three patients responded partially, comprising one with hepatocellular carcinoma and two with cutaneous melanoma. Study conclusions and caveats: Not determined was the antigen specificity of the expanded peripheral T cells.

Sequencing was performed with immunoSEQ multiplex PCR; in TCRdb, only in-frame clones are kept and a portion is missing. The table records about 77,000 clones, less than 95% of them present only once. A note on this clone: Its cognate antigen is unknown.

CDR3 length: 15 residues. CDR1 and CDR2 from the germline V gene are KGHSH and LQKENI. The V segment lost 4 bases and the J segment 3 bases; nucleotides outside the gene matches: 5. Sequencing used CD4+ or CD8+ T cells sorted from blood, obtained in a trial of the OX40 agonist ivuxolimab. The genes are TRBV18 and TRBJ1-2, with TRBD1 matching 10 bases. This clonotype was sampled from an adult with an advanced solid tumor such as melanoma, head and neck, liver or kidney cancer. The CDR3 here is CASSQLGTGDYGYTF. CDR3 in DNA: TGTGCCAGCTCACAACTTGGGACAGGGGACTATGGCTACACCTTC.